The entry that follows covers one TCR beta chain sequence. Its binding antigen is unknown. There are no base qualities to consult, and no much larger clone falls within one base. Looking up the germline V gene yields CDR1 SGHRS and CDR2 YFSETQ. V is trimmed back by 1 base and J by 2 bases, and the junction contains 5 bases that no gene match accounts for. The CDR3 spans 16 residues, from the cysteine through the phenylalanine. The DNA shown is the 48-base CDR3, in frame from base 1. These data belong to a study of blood T cell repertoires in COVID-19 (dated by TCRdb to the early 2020s). Some background on the complete study: Collaborator samples came from the United States, Italy and Spain and covered acute and convalescent phases of COVID-19. The prospective study material was composed of cDNA or gDNA derived from T cells, B-cell-depleted T cells, or PBMCs. Subjects who had been exposed to COVID-19, were actively infected with it, or had recovered from it provided the deeply sampled blood TCRbeta repertoires that made up the dataset. The repertoires were made available in a free public database intended to serve as a resource for research on the immune response to SARS-CoV-2. The samples were drawn from two sources: the first 160 participants of the ongoing ImmuneRACE study, and 1,200 or so subjects contributed by 6 global collaborators. Nearly every sample came with metadata listing a de-identified subject ID, COVID-19 status, age in years and sex. Where available, HLA class I and class II types were obtained from metadata supplied by the sample provider rather than from assay-based typing.

TCRbeta CDR3 regions were amplified from genomic DNA by means of the immunoSEQ Assay, a bias-controlled multiplex PCR. As for the authors' bioinformatics: The number of nucleated cells in each sample was estimated from the amplification of reference gene primers within the assay. Sequence reads were collapsed and filtered to measure the absolute abundance of every unique TCRbeta CDR3 rearrangement. Productive Simpson clonality was computed per sample as the square root of Simpson's diversity index over productive rearrangements. Held by TCRdb, this immuneACCESS table contains in-frame sequences only and omits some clones. Under half of the omission traces to an unresolved V gene where checked; the cause of the rest is unknown. D and trimming were read from the DNA, whereas the V and J calls and clone size are those reported in that table. This sample holds over 100,000 clones; less than 85% were observed only once. The top ten clones comprise about 18% of the sample.

Study-level results and caveats: The quantity of clinical and demographic metadata differed by source and by participant and was supplied without curation.

The collaborating institutions used their own protocols to collect whole blood in K2EDTA tubes. For TCRbeta analysis, collaborators shipped samples in one of three forms: frozen whole blood, isolated PBMCs, or DNA extracted from either of those sample types. The V gene is TRBV5-1 and the J gene is TRBJ2-7; the central 11 bases match TRBD1. The TCR sequence derives from a woman aged 60-75 years with acute or convalescent COVID-19. Sample: peripheral blood. The CDR3 protein is CASSLQPGQGAYEQYF. The nucleotides are TGCGCCAGCAGCTTGCAACCGGGACAGGGGGCCTACGAGCAGTACTTC.